The clone carrying this T cell receptor (beta chain) was seen at least ten times. Its antigen is unknown. The observed sequence ends 3 residues before the CDR3 terminus, with the missing tail filled in from the germline J gene. This entry belongs to a study of T cell clonality in common variable immunodeficiency. The study's findings and limits: Fewer TCRbeta clones were shared among CVID subjects than controls. In common variable immunodeficiency, TCR beta chains reportedly carried fewer deletions and N-nucleotide insertions.

Germline values: CDR1 LNHDA, CDR2 SQIVND (reference sequence). Trimming left V 6 bases short and J 0 bases short, with 17 bases between. The CDR3 sequence is 17 residues long. Donors gave about 5 to 9 ml heparinized peripheral whole blood. Produced via immunoSEQ multiplex PCR; TCRdb's table is partial and in-frame only. This sample has approximately 81,000 clones, each found more than once. Sequenced material: peripheral blood mononuclear cells. The J gene is TRBJ1-4, the V gene TRBV19, with D perhaps TRBD1 (6 bases). This TCR came from a person between 18 and 75 years old in good health. The part of the CDR3 DNA that was read is TGTGCCAGTAGCCTGCGAGGACAGCGAGCAACTAATGAAAAA. Translating gives CASSLRGQRATNEK. The whole CDR3 sequence reads CASSLRGQRATNEKLFF.